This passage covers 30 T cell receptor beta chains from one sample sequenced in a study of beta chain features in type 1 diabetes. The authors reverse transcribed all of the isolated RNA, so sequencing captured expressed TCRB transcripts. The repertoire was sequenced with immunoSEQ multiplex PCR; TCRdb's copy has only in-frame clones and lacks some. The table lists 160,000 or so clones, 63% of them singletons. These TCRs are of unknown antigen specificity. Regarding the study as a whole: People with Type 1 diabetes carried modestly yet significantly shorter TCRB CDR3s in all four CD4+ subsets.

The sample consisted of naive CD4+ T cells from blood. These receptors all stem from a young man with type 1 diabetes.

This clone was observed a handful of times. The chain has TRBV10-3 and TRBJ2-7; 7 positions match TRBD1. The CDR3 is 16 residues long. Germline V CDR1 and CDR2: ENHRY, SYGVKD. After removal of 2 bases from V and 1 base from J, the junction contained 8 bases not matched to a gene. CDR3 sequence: CAISEPARTGSYEQYF. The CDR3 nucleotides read TGTGCCATCAGTGAGCCGGCTAGGACAGGTTCCTACGAGCAGTACTTC.

CDR3 sequence (DNA): TGTGCCAGCGGGGATACGCAGTATTTT. It codes for CASGDTQYF. This chain connects TRBV9 to TRBJ2-3, with D unresolved. Germline V gene lookup returns CDR1 SGDLS and CDR2 YYNGEE. There are 9 residues in the CDR3. V shed 7 bases and J shed 6 bases, with 3 bases lying between them.

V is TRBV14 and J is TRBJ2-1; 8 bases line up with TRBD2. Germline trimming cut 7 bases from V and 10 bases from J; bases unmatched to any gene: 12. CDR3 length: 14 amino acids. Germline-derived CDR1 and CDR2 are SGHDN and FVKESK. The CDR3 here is CASTPAGAKREQFF. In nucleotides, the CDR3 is TGTGCCAGCACCCCAGCGGGGGCTAAACGGGAGCAGTTCTTC.

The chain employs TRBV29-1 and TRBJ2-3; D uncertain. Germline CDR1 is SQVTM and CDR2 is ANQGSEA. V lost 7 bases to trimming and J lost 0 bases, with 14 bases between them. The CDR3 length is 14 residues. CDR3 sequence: CSARLIASTDTQYF. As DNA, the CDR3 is TGCAGCGCGCGCCTCATTGCTAGCACAGATACGCAGTATTTT.

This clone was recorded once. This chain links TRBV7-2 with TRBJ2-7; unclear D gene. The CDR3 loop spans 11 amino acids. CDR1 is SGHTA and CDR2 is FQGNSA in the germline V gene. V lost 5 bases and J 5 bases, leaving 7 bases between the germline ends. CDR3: CASSAHNEQYF. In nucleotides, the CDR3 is TGTGCCAGCAGCGCCCATAACGAGCAGTACTTC. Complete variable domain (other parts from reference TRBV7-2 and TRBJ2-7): GAGVSQSPSNKVTEKGKDVELRCDPISGHTALYWYRQSLGQGLEFLIYFQGNSAPDKSGLPSDRFSAERTGGSVSTLTIQRTQQEDSAVYLCASSAHNEQYFGPGTRLTVT.

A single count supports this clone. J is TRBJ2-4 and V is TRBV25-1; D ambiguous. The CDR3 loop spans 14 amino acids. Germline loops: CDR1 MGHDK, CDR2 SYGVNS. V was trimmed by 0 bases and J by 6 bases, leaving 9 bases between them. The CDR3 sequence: CASSEYRSGNIQYF. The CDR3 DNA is TGTGCCAGCAGTGAATACAGGTCGGGAAACATTCAGTACTTC.

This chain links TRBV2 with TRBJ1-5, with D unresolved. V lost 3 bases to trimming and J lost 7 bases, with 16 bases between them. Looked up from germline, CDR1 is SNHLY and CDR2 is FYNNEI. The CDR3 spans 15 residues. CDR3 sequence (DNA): TGTGCCAGCAGTGAGTCGGTCGGGCGGGGACAGCCCCAGCATTTT. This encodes CASSESVGRGQPQHF.

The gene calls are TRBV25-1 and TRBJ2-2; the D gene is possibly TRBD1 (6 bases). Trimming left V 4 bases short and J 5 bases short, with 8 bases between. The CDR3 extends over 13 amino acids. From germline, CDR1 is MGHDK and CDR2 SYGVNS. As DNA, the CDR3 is TGTGCCAGCAGTGTCCAGGGGACCGGGGAGCTGTTTTTT. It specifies CASSVQGTGELFF.

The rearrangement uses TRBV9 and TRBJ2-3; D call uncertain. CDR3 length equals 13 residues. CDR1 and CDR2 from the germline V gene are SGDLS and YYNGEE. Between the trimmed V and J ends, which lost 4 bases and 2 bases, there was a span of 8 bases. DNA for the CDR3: TGTGCCAGCAGCCTTCCACCCACAGATACGCAGTATTTT. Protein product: CASSLPPTDTQYF.

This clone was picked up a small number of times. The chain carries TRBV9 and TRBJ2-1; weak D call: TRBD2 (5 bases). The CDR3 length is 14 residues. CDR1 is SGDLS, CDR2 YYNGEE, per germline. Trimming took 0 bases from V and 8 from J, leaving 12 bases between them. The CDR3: CASSVEGTRYEQFF. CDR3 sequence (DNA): TGTGCCAGCAGCGTAGAGGGTACTAGGTATGAGCAGTTCTTC. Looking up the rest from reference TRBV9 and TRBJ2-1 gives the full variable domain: DSGVTQTPKHLITATGQRVTLRCSPRSGDLSVYWYQQSLDQGLQFLIQYYNGEERAKGNILERFSAQQFPDLHSELNLSSLELGDSALYFCASSVEGTRYEQFFGPGTRLTVL.

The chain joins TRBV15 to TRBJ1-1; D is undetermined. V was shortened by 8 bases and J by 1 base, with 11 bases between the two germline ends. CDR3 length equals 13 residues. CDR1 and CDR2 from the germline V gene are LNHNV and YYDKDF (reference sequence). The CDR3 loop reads CATHRNTNTEAFF. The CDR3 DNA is TGTGCCACCCACAGAAATACGAACACTGAAGCTTTCTTT.

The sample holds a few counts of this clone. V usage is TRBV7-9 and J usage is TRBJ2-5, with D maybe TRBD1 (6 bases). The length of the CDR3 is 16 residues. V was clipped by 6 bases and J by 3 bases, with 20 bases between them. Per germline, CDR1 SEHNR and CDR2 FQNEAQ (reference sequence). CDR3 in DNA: TGTGCCAGCAGTATGAAACAGGGCATTGGAGAAGAGACCCAGTACTTC. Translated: CASSMKQGIGEETQYF.

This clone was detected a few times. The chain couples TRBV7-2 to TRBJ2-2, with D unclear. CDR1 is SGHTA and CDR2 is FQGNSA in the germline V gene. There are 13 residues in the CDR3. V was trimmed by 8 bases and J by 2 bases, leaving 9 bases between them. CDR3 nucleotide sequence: TGTGCCAGCCGAGAGGTCAACACCGGGGAGCTGTTTTTT. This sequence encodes CASREVNTGELFF. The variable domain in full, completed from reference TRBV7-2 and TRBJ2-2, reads GAGVSQSPSNKVTEKGKDVELRCDPISGHTALYWYRQSLGQGLEFLIYFQGNSAPDKSGLPSDRFSAERTGGSVSTLTIQRTQQEDSAVYLCASREVNTGELFFGEGSRLTVL.

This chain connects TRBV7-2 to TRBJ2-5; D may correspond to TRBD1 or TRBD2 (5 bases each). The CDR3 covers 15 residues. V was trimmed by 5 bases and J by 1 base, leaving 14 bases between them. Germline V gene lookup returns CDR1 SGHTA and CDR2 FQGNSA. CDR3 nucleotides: TGTGCCAGCAGCCCTAGCTACGGGGCCCAAGAGACCCAGTACTTC. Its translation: CASSPSYGAQETQYF. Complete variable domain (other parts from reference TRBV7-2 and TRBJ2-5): GAGVSQSPSNKVTEKGKDVELRCDPISGHTALYWYRQSLGQGLEFLIYFQGNSAPDKSGLPSDRFSAERTGGSVSTLTIQRTQQEDSAVYLCASSPSYGAQETQYFGPGTRLLVL.

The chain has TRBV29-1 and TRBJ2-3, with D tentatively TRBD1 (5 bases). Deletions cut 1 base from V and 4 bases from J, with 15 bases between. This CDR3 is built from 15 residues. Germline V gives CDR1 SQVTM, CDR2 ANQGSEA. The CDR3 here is CSVEAERRGPDTQYF. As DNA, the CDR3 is TGCAGCGTTGAAGCTGAGCGAAGGGGCCCAGATACGCAGTATTTT.

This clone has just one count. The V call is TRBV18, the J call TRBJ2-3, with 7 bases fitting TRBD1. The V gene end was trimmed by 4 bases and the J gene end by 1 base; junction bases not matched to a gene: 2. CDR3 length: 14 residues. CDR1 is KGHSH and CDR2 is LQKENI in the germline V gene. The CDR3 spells CASSLGQGTDTQYF. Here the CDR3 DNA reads TGTGCCAGCTCACTCGGACAGGGCACAGATACGCAGTATTTT.

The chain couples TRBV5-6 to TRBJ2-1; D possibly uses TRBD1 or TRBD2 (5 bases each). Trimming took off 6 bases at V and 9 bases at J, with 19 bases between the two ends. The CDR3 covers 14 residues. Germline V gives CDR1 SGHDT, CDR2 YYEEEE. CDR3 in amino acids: CASMRREGLGEQFF. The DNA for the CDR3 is TGTGCCAGCATGCGGCGAGAGGGGCTTGGTGAGCAGTTCTTC.

This CDR3 is CASNPGGYEQYF. CDR3 in DNA: TGTGCCAGCAACCCGGGAGGCTACGAGCAGTACTTC. This rearrangement joins TRBV7-9 to TRBJ2-7; 7 positions match TRBD2. CDR3 length: 12 amino acids. The J segment lost 3 bases and the V segment lost 7 bases, leaving 3 bases of the junction unmatched. Germline loops: CDR1 SEHNR, CDR2 FQNEAQ (reference sequence).

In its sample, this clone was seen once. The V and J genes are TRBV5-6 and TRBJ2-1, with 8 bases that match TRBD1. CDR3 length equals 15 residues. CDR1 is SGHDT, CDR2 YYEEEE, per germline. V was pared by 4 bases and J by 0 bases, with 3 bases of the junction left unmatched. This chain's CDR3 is CASSPGQGSYNEQFF. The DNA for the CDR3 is TGTGCCAGCAGCCCAGGACAGGGCTCCTACAATGAGCAGTTCTTC.

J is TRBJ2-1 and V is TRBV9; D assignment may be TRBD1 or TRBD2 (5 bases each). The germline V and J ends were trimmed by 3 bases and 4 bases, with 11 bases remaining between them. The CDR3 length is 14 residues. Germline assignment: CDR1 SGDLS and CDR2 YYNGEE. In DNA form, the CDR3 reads TGTGCCAGCAGCGCTGGGGACGCATACAATGAGCAGTTCTTC. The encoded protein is CASSAGDAYNEQFF.

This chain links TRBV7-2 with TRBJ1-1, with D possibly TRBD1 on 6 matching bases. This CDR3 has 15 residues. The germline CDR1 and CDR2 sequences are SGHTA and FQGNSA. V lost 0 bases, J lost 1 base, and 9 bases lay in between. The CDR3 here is CASSLAGQENTEAFF. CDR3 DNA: TGTGCCAGCAGCTTAGCGGGACAAGAGAACACTGAAGCTTTCTTT.

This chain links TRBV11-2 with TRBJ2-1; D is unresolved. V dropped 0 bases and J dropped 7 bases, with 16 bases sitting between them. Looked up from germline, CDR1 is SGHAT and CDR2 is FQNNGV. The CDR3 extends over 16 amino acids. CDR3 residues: CASSLDEGSGTNEQFF. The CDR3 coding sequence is TGTGCCAGCAGCTTAGATGAAGGGTCTGGCACTAATGAGCAGTTCTTC.

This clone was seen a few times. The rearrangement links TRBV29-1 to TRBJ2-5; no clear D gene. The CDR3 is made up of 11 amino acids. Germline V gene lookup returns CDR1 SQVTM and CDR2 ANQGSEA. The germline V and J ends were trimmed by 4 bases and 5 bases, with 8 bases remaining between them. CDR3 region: CSVALGETQYF. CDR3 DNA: TGCAGCGTTGCATTAGGGGAGACCCAGTACTTC.

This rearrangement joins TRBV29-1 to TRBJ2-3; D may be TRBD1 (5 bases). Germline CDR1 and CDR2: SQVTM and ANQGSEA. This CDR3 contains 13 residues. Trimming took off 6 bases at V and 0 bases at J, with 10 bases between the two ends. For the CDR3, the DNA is TGCAGCGTCACGACAGCCAGCACAGATACGCAGTATTTT. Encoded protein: CSVTTASTDTQYF.

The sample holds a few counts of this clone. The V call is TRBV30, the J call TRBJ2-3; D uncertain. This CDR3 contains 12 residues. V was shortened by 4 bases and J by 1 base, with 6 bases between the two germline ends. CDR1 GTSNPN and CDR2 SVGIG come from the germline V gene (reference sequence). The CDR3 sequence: CAWNVGTDTQYF. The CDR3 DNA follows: TGTGCCTGGAATGTAGGCACAGATACGCAGTATTTT.

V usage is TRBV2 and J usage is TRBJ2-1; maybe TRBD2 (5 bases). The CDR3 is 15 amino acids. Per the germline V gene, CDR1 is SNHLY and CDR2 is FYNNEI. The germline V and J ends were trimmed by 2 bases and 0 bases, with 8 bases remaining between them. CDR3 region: CASSELAGSYNEQFF. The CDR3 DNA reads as TGTGCCAGCAGTGAACTGGCGGGCTCCTACAATGAGCAGTTCTTC.

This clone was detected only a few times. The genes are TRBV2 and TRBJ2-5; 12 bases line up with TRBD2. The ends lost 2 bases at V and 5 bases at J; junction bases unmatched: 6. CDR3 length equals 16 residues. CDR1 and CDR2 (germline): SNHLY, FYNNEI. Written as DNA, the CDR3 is TGTGCCAGCAGTGAATTAACTAGCGGGGGGCGCGAGACCCAGTACTTC. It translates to CASSELTSGGRETQYF. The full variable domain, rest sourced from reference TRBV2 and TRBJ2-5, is EPEVTQTPSHQVTQMGQEVILRCVPISNHLYFYWYRQILGQKVEFLVSFYNNEISEKSEIFDDQFSVERPDGSNFTLKIRSTKLEDSAMYFCASSELTSGGRETQYFGPGTRLLVL.

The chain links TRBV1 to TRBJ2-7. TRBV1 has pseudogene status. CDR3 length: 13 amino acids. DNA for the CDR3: TGCACCAGCAGCCAATCAAGGGGAGTATGGCAGTACTTC. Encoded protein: CTSSQSRGVWQYF.

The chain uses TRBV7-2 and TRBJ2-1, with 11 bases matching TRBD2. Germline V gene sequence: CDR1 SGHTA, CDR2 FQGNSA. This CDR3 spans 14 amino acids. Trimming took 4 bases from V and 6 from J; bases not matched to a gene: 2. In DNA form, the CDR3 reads TGTGCCAGCAGCTCGGGACTAGCGGTCAATGAGCAGTTCTTC. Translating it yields CASSSGLAVNEQFF.

The DNA for the CDR3 is TGTGCCAGCAGTGAATCGCGTAGAGGCACTGAAGCTTTCTTT. It encodes CASSESRRGTEAFF. The chain links TRBV25-1 to TRBJ1-1; no definite D call. The CDR3 totals 14 residues. With 1 base removed from V and 4 bases from J, the gap between germline ends came to 10 bases. Germline CDR1 MGHDK, CDR2 SYGVNS.